This TCR beta chain was sequenced in a study of shared clonotypes between healthy human individuals. For the study at large: The donors, two women and three men, were aged 18 to 49. Every donor yielded three CD4 naive, three CD4 memory, two CD8 naive and one CD8 memory plate. General observations from the study: Relative to their counterparts shared across all four donors, non-shared clonotypes exhibited diminished generation probabilities.

Measured with immunoSEQ multiplex PCR; TCRdb has only the in-frame clones, and not every one. The sample shows roughly 1 million clones, around four fifths of them seen only once. CD4+ cells were split into CD45RA+ naive and CD45RA-negative memory subsets. Comments on this clone: As yet, its antigen is unknown.

The V segment lost 3 bases and the J segment 1 base; nucleotides outside the gene matches: 2. The V gene's germline CDR1 is SGHNT and CDR2 YYREEE (reference sequence). The CDR3 covers 15 residues. The clonotype comes from a man younger than 35 in good health. V and J are TRBV5-4 and TRBJ1-3; 9 nucleotides line up with TRBD1. Sequenced sample: memory CD4+ T cells sorted from blood. Described subset: CD45RA-negative fraction. The CDR3 reads CASSWGQGSGNTIYF. CDR3 nucleotide sequence: TGTGCCAGCAGCTGGGGACAGGGATCTGGAAACACCATATATTTT.